This T cell receptor (beta chain) was captured in a study of blood T cell repertoires in COVID-19. Study-level information: The United States, Italy and Spain provided the acute and convalescent COVID-19 samples. The cDNA or gDNA used as material had been derived from T cells, B-cell-depleted T cells, or PBMCs.

V dropped 1 base and J dropped 1 base, with 14 bases sitting between them. The CDR3 is 17 amino acids. Germline-derived CDR1 and CDR2 are MNHEY and SMNVEV (reference sequence). Only one count was recorded for this clone. Per the study methods: The authors estimated nucleated cell counts from reference gene primer amplification. Assay used: immunoSEQ multiplex PCR; TCRdb lists only in-frame clones, some missing. That table supplies the V and J calls and clone size; D and trimming were determined from the DNA. The sample holds 200,000 to 250,000 clones, approximately 80% seen once. Source material: peripheral blood. The chain is built from TRBV27 and TRBJ2-4, with D possibly matching TRBD1 (6 bases). This receptor was obtained from a young man with active or convalescent COVID-19. CDR3 in amino acids: CASSLWGPDPAKNIQYF. CDR3 sequence (DNA): TGTGCCAGCAGTTTATGGGGGCCCGATCCTGCCAAAAACATTCAGTACTTC.